Detailed here is one TCR beta chain. The sample comes from a study of T cell changes during pregnancy in multiple sclerosis. Measured with immunoSEQ multiplex PCR; TCRdb has only the in-frame clones, and not every one. The table lists tens of thousands of clones, approximately 92% of them singletons. V was cut by 1 base and J by 6 bases, with 18 bases left in between. CDR1 is GTSNPN and CDR2 is SVGIG in the germline V gene (reference sequence). The CDR3 has 15 residues. J is TRBJ1-2 and V is TRBV30; no definite D call. The receptor comes from a female donor with multiple sclerosis, enrolled in a pregnancy study. Source: CD4+ T cells from peripheral blood mononuclear cells, taken in the third trimester of pregnancy. The CDR3 spells CAWSELRFSRDGYTF. DNA of the CDR3: TGTGCCTGGAGTGAGCTGAGGTTCTCTCGGGATGGCTACACCTTC.